This T cell receptor beta chain was recorded in a study of control samples from healthy donors and cancer patients. Germline loops: CDR1 SEHNR, CDR2 FQNEAQ (reference sequence). V was clipped by 5 bases and J by 7 bases, with 11 bases between them. There are 13 residues in the CDR3. Method: immunoSEQ multiplex PCR; TCRdb's copy keeps in-frame clones and lacks some. The data show tens of thousands of clones, 80% to 90% seen once. This chain links TRBV7-9 with TRBJ1-4; D is uncertain. Input material: PBMCs. The clonotype comes from an older woman with head and neck cancer. The CDR3 spells CASSIPDGEKLFF. In DNA form, the CDR3 reads TGTGCCAGCAGCATCCCAGACGGTGAAAAACTGTTTTTT.